One and the same sample provided the 5 T cell receptor beta chains below, sequenced in a study of cytomegalovirus exposure and HLA in healthy donors. TCRdb keeps only in-frame clones here, not all; method: immunoSEQ multiplex PCR. This sample has about 330,000 clones; 75% to 90% occur once, and the top ten carry approximately 0.84%. Sequenced material: PBMCs. These TCRs come from a woman aged 18-29 years in good health and CMV-seronegative.

The gene calls are TRBV5-6 and TRBJ2-7, with 13 bases that match TRBD2. The ends lost 0 bases at V and 3 bases at J; junction bases unmatched: 6. CDR3 length: 17 residues. The germline V gene has CDR1 SGHDT and CDR2 YYEEEE. The CDR3 DNA follows: TGTGCCAGCAGCTTGGGGGGCGGGACTAGCGGGATCTACGAGCAGTACTTC. Its protein is CASSLGGGTSGIYEQYF.

V gene TRBV4-3 combines with J gene TRBJ2-2, with 8 bases aligning to TRBD1. V lost 5 bases to trimming and J lost 0 bases; unmatched junction nucleotides: 5. The length of the CDR3 is 16 residues. Per germline, CDR1 LGHNA and CDR2 YSLEER. The CDR3 bases are TGCGCCAGCAGCGCTGGGACAGGTACGAACACCGGGGAGCTGTTTTTT. It is translated as CASSAGTGTNTGELFF.

This clone was recorded a few times. CDR3 loop: CAISESIARSSNQPQHF. The CDR3 nucleotides are TGTGCCATCAGTGAGTCGATCGCCCGCAGTAGCAATCAGCCCCAGCATTTT. The rearrangement uses TRBV10-3 and TRBJ1-5; D uncertain. Deletions cut 0 bases from V and 0 bases from J, with 12 bases between. In germline, CDR1 is ENHRY, CDR2 SYGVKD. The CDR3 has 17 residues.

This chain uses TRBV28 with TRBJ2-1, with 11 bases matching TRBD2. CDR1 and CDR2 from the germline V gene are MDHEN and SYDVKM. The CDR3 totals 16 residues. The trim removed 5 bases at V and 4 bases at J, leaving 7 bases unmatched. CDR3 nucleotide sequence: TGTGCCAGCAGTCCATGGGGGACTAGCGGATACAATGAGCAGTTCTTC. Translated: CASSPWGTSGYNEQFF.

The chain joins TRBV9 to TRBJ2-1; D gene ambiguous. Germline CDR1 and CDR2: SGDLS and YYNGEE. V lost 3 bases, J lost 10 bases, and 14 bases lay in between. The CDR3 loop spans 13 amino acids. The CDR3 protein is CASSASIWPEQFF. The CDR3 DNA reads TGTGCCAGCAGCGCCTCCATCTGGCCGGAGCAGTTCTTC.